These 4 T cell receptor beta chains originate from one sample sequenced in a study of human thymus T cells. Corrective cardiac surgery supplied the resected thymus tissue. The assay was immunoSEQ multiplex PCR, and TCRdb's table has in-frame clones only and misses some. The sample contains fewer than 85,000 clones, roughly 94% of which appear only once. Source material: thymus tissue. The source is a girl under two years old with a congenital heart defect but otherwise immunologically healthy.

The genes are TRBV9 and TRBJ2-3, with TRBD2 as a possible D gene (6 bases). The CDR3 spans 14 residues. Trimming pared 0 bases from V and 4 bases from J, leaving 9 bases between. Germline-derived CDR1 and CDR2 are SGDLS and YYNGEE. Here the CDR3 reads CASSVVPGADTQYF. CDR3 sequence (DNA): TGTGCCAGCAGCGTAGTTCCGGGGGCAGATACGCAGTATTTT.

The chain combines TRBV10-3 with TRBJ2-7; D gene unclear. Germline V gene lookup returns CDR1 ENHRY and CDR2 SYGVKD. Trimming removed 4 bases at V and 2 bases at J, with 12 bases between. This CDR3 has 14 amino acids. CDR3 region: CAISAPTPTYEQYF. For the CDR3, the DNA is TGTGCCATCAGTGCCCCGACCCCGACCTACGAGCAGTACTTC.

V and J are TRBV5-8 and TRBJ2-1; a possible D gene is TRBD2 (6 bases). Germline V gene data show CDR1 as SGHTS and CDR2 as YDEGEE. V was pared by 0 bases and J by 16 bases, with 17 bases between. The CDR3 length is 13 residues. The CDR3 DNA reads as TGTGCCAGCAGCTTGGCCCCAGGGCGGGGTGGATTCTTC. Its translation is CASSLAPGRGGFF.

V is TRBV29-1 and J is TRBJ1-1; D may be TRBD1 (5 bases). Trimming removed 7 bases from V and 6 bases from J, with 24 bases in between. From germline, CDR1 is SQVTM and CDR2 ANQGSEA. The CDR3 loop spans 15 amino acids. The CDR3, as DNA: TGCAGCGGTCGCGTACTAGGGACTGCTGAACCTGAAGCTTTCTTT. Translating it yields CSGRVLGTAEPEAFF.